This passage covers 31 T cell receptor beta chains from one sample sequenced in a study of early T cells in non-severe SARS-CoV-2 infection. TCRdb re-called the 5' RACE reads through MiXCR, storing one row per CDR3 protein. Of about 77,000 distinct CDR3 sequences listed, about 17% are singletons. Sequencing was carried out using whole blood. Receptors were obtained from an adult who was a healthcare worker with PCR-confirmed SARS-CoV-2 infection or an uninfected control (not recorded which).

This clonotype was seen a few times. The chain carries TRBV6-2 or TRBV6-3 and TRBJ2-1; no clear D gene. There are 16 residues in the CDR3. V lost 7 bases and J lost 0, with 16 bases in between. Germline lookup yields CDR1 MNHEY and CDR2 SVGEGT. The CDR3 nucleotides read TGTGCCAGCACCGCCGGGTACCTCCGCTCCTACAATGAGCAGTTCTTC. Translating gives CASTAGYLRSYNEQFF.

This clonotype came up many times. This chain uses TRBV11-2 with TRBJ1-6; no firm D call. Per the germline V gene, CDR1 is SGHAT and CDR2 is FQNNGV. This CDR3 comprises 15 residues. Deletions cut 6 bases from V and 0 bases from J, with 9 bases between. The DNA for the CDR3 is TGTGCCAGCAGTGAGCAGAGCTCCTATAATTCACCCCTCCACTTT. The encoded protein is CASSEQSSYNSPLHF.

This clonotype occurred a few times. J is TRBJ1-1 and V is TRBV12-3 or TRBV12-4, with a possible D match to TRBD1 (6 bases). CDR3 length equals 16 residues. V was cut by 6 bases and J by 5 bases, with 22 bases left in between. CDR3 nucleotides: TGTGCCAGCAGGCGAGCCCCAGGGGATCAGTGGACTGAAGCTTTCTTT. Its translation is CASRRAPGDQWTEAFF.

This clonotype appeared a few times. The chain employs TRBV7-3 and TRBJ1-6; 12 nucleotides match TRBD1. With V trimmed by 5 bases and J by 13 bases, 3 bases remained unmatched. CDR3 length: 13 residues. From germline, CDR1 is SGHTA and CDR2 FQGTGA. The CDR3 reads CASSRGTGGPLHF. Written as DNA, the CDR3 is TGTGCCAGCAGCCGAGGGACAGGGGGCCCCCTCCACTTT.

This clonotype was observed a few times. CDR3 protein: CASSLDGRSYEQYF. In DNA, the CDR3 is TGTGCCAGCAGCTTAGACGGCAGGTCCTACGAGCAGTACTTC. The V call is TRBV11-2, the J call TRBJ2-7; D is uncertain. This CDR3 spans 14 amino acids. V lost 0 bases and J lost 1, with 7 bases in between. CDR1 and CDR2 from the germline V gene are SGHAT and FQNNGV. Full variable domain (outside the CDR3, taken from reference TRBV11-2 and TRBJ2-7): EAGVAQSPRYKIIEKRQSVAFWCNPISGHATLYWYQQILGQGPKLLIQFQNNGVVDDSQLPKDRFSAERLKGVDSTLKIQPAKLEDSAVYLCASSLDGRSYEQYFGPGTRLTVT.

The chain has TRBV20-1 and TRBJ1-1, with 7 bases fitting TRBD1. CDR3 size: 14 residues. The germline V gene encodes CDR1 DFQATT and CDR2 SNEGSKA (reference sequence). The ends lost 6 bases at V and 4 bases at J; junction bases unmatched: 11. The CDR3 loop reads CSANPNRGGTEAFF. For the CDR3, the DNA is TGCAGTGCAAACCCCAACAGGGGTGGCACTGAAGCTTTCTTT.

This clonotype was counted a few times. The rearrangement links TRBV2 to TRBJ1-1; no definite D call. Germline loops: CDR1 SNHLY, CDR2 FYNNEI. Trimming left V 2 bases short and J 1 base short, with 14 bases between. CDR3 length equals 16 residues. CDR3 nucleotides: TGTGCCAGCAGTGAAACTCCCCTTGACGCGAACACTGAAGCTTTCTTT. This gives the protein CASSETPLDANTEAFF.

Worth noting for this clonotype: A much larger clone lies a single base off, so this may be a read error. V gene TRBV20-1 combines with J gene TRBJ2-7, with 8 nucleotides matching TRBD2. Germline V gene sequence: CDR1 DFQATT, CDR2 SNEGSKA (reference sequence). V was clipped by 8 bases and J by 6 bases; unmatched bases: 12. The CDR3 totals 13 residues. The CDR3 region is CSPRLAISPEQYF. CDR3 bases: TGCAGTCCTCGACTAGCGATTTCCCCCGAGCAGTACTTC.

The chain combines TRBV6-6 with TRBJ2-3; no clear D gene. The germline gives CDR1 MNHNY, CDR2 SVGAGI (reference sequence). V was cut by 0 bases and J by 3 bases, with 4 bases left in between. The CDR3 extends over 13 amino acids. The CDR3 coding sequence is TGTGCCAGCAGTTACTCTTATACAGATACGCAGTATTTT. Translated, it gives CASSYSYTDTQYF.

The CDR3 DNA sequence: TGTGCCAGCAGTCTACCCTCGACGGCAGATACGCAGTATTTT. Translated, it gives CASSLPSTADTQYF. This rearrangement joins TRBV28 to TRBJ2-3, with unresolved D. There are 14 residues in the CDR3. Germline V gives CDR1 MDHEN, CDR2 SYDVKM. Deletions cut 5 bases from V and 4 bases from J, with 13 bases between.

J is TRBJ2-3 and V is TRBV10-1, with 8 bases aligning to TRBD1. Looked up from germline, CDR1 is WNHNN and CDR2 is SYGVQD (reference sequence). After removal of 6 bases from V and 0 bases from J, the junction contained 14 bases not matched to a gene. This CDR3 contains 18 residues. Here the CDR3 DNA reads TGCGCCAGCAGCGCGGACGGACAGGGAATTTTAAGCACAGATACGCAGTATTTT. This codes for CASSADGQGILSTDTQYF.

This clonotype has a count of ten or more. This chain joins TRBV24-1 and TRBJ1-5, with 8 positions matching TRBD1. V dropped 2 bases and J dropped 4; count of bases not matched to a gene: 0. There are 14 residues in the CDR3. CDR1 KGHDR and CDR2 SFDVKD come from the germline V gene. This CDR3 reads CATSDYRGNQPQHF. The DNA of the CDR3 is TGTGCCACCAGTGATTACAGGGGGAATCAGCCCCAGCATTTT.

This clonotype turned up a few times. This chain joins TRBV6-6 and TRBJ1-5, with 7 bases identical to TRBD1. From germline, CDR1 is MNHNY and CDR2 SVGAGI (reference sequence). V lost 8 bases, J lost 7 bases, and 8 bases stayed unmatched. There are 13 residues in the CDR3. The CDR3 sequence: CASGNRGGQPQHF. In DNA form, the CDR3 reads TGTGCCAGCGGAAACAGGGGAGGACAGCCCCAGCATTTT.

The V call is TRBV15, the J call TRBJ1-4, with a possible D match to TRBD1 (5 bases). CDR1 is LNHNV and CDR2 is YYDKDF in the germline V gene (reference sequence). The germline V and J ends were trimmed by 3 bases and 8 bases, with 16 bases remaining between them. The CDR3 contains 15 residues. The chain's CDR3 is CATSSSPDMYEKLFF. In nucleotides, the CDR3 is TGTGCCACCAGCAGCAGTCCGGACATGTACGAAAAACTGTTTTTT.

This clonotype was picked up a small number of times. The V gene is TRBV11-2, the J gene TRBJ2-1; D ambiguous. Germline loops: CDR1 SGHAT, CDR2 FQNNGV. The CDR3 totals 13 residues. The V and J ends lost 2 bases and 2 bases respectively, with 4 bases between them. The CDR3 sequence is CASSLSPYNEQFF. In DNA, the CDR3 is TGTGCCAGCAGCTTATCTCCCTACAATGAGCAGTTCTTC.

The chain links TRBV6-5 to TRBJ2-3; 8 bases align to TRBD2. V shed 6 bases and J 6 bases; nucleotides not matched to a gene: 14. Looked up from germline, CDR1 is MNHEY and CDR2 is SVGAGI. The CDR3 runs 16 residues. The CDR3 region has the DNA TGTGCCAGCAGCCCCCGGAGCGGGAGCCCCGAGGATACGCAGTATTTT. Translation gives CASSPRSGSPEDTQYF.

Here the CDR3 reads CASSLFTTGELFF. The CDR3 coding sequence is TGTGCCAGCAGCTTATTTACCACCGGGGAGCTGTTTTTT. This chain connects TRBV13 to TRBJ2-2; D ambiguous. CDR3 length: 13 amino acids. The germline V gene has CDR1 PRHDT and CDR2 FYEKMQ (reference sequence). V lost 2 bases, J lost 4 bases, and 5 bases lay in between.

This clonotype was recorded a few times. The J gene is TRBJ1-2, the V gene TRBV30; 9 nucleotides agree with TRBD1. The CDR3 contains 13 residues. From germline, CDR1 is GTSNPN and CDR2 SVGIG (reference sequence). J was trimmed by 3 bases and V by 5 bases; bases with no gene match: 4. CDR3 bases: TGTGCCTGGGGACAGGGGCCGGACTATGGCTACACCTTC. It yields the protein CAWGQGPDYGYTF. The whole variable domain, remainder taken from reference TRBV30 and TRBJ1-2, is SQTIHQWPATLVQPVGSPLSLECTVEGTSNPNLYWYRQAAGRGLQLLFYSVGIGQISSEVPQNLSASRPQDRQFILSSKKLLLSDSGFYLCAWGQGPDYGYTFGSGTRLTVV.

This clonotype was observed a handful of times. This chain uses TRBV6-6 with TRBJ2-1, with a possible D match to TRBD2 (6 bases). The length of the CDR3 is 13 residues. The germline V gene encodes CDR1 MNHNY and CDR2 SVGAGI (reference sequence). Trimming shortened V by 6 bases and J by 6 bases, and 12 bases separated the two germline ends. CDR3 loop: CASSHGDFNEQFF. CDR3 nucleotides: TGTGCCAGCAGCCACGGGGACTTCAATGAGCAGTTCTTC.

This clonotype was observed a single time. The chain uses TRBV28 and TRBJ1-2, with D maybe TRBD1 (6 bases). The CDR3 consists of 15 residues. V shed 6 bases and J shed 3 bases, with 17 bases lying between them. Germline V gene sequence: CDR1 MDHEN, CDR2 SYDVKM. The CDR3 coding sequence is TGTGCCAGCAGGCCACAGGGTAATGAATACTATGGCTACACCTTC. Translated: CASRPQGNEYYGYTF.

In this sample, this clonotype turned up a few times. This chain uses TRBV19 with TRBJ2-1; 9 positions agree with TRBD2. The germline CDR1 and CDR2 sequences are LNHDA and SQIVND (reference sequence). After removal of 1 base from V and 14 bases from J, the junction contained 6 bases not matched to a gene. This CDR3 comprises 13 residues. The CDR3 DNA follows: TGTGCCAGTAGTATAGGTAGCGGCGGGGGGGAGTTCTTC. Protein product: CASSIGSGGGEFF.

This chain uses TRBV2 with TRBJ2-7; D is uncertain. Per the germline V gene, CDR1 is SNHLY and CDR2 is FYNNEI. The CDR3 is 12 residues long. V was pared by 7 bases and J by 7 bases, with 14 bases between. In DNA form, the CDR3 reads TGTGCCAGCACTGTCCGCTCCGGGGAGCAGTACTTC. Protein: CASTVRSGEQYF.

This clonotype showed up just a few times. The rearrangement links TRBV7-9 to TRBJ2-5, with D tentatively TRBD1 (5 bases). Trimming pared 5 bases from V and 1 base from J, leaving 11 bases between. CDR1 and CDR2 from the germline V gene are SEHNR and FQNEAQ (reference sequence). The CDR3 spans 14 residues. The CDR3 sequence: CASSPRQGQETQYF. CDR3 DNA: TGTGCCAGCAGCCCCAGGCAGGGCCAAGAGACCCAGTACTTC.

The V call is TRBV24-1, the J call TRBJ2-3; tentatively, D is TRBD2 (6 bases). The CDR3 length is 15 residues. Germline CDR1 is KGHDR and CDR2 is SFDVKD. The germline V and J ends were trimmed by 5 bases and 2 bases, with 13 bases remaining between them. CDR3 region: CATSGTTELTDTQYF. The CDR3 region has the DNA TGTGCCACCAGTGGGACTACCGAACTCACAGATACGCAGTATTTT.

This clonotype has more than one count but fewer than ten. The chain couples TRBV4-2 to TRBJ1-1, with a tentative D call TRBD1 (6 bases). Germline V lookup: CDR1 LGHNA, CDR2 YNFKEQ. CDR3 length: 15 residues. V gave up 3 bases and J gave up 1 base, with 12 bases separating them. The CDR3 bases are TGTGCCAGCAGCCACGCGGGACAAGAGAACACTGAAGCTTTCTTT. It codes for CASSHAGQENTEAFF.

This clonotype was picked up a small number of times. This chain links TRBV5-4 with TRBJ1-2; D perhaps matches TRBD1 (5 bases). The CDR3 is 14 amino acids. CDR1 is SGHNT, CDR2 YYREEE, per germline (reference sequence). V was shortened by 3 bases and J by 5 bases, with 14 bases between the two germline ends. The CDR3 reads CASSSYGTDYGYTF. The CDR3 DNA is TGTGCCAGCAGCTCCTACGGGACTGATTATGGCTACACCTTC.

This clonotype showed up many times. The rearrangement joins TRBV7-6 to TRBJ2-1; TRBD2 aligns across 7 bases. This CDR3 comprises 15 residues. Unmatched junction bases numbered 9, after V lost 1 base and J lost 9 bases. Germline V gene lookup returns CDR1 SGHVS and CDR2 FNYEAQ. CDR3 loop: CASSLVPSGGAEQFF. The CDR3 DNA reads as TGTGCCAGCAGCTTAGTGCCTAGCGGCGGAGCTGAGCAGTTCTTC.

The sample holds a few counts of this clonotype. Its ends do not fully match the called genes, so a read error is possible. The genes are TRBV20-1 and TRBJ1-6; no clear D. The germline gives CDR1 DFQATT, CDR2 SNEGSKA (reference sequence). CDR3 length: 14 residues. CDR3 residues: CSAREGGSVGPLHF. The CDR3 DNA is TGCAGTGCAAGAGAAGGAGGGAGCGTGGGACCCCTCCACTTT.

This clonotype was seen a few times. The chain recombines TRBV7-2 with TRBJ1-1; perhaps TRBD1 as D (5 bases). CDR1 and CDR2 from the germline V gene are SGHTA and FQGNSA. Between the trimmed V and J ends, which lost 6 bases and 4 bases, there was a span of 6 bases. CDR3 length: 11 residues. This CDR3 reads CASRGGTEAFF. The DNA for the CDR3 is TGTGCCAGCAGGGGGGGCACTGAAGCTTTCTTT.

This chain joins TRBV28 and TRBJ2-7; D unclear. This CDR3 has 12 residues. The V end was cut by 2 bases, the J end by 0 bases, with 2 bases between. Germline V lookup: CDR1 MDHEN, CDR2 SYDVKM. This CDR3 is CASSLISYEQYF. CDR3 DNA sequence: TGTGCCAGCAGTTTAATCTCCTACGAGCAGTACTTC.

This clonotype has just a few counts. CDR3 amino acids: CASSGRSVLYGYTF. CDR3 sequence (DNA): TGTGCCAGCAGCGGCCGGTCAGTCCTCTATGGCTACACCTTC. V is TRBV7-9 and J is TRBJ1-2, with no clear D. From germline, CDR1 is SEHNR and CDR2 FQNEAQ (reference sequence). The length of the CDR3 is 14 residues. V was trimmed by 5 bases and J by 4 bases, leaving 14 bases between them.